A single sample gave rise to the 8 T cell receptor beta chains below, sequenced in a study of response to subunit inactivated influenza vaccine. TCRdb reanalysed the RT-PCR reads using MiXCR and keeps one entry per CDR3 protein. The sample lists 490,000 or so distinct CDR3 sequences, 7.5% to 8.5% occurring once. The sample consisted of PBMCs from blood, taken less than 25 months after vaccination. These receptors originate from a man aged 45 to 75 who received an inactivated influenza vaccine.

This sequence joins TRBV12-3 or TRBV12-4 and TRBJ2-6; TRBD1 matches 7 bases. CDR3 length equals 16 residues. V shed 3 bases, J shed 0 bases, and the junction held 2 bases outside the gene matches. CDR3 residues: CASSFGTASGANVLTF. For the CDR3, the DNA is TGTGCCAGCAGTTTCGGGACAGCCTCTGGGGCCAACGTCCTGACTTTC.

This sequence joins TRBV7-2 and TRBJ2-3; TRBD2 agrees at 7 bases. Losses at the gene ends were 6 bases for V and 0 bases for J; bases not matched to a gene: 9. Germline V gene lookup returns CDR1 SGHTA and CDR2 FQGNSA. This CDR3 comprises 16 residues. The CDR3 sequence: CASSFQSGISTDTQYF. The DNA of the CDR3 is TGTGCCAGCAGTTTCCAGAGCGGGATCAGCACAGATACGCAGTATTTT. Complete variable domain (other parts from reference TRBV7-2 and TRBJ2-3): GAGVSQSPSNKVTEKGKDVELRCDPISGHTALYWYRQSLGQGLEFLIYFQGNSAPDKSGLPSDRFSAERTGGSVSTLTIQRTQQEDSAVYLCASSFQSGISTDTQYFGPGTRLTVL.

This clonotype turned up a few times. The rearrangement joins TRBV15 to TRBJ1-4; D uncertain. Germline lookup yields CDR1 LNHNV and CDR2 YYDKDF (reference sequence). CDR3 length: 18 amino acids. The germline V and J ends were trimmed by 1 base and 0 bases, with 15 bases remaining between them. DNA for the CDR3: TGTGCCACCAGCAGAGTGACCCGACGGAGCCCAACTAATGAAAAACTGTTTTTT. Encoded protein: CATSRVTRRSPTNEKLFF. Full variable domain (remainder filled in from reference TRBV15 and TRBJ1-4): DAMVIQNPRYQVTQFGKPVTLSCSQTLNHNVMYWYQQKSSQAPKLLFHYYDKDFNNEADTPDNFQSRRPNTSFCFLDIRSPGLGDTAMYLCATSRVTRRSPTNEKLFFGSGTQLSVL.

This clonotype was detected many times. J is TRBJ2-5 and V is TRBV7-2; 7 nucleotides align to TRBD1. Germline lookup yields CDR1 SGHTA and CDR2 FQGNSA. Trimming cost V 2 bases and J 4 bases; bases outside gene matches: 7. The CDR3 runs to 15 residues. CDR3 region: CASSLRLQGPETQYF. CDR3 in DNA: TGTGCCAGCAGCTTAAGGCTACAGGGGCCAGAGACCCAGTACTTC.

There are many counts of this clonotype. V is TRBV11-2 and J is TRBJ2-3; tentatively, D is TRBD2 (5 bases). The V gene's germline CDR1 is SGHAT and CDR2 FQNNGV. Between the trimmed V and J ends, which lost 3 bases and 0 bases, there was a span of 10 bases. The CDR3 is made up of 15 amino acids. Written as DNA, the CDR3 is TGTGCCAGCAGCTTCGCGGGCAGAAGCACAGATACGCAGTATTTT. It encodes CASSFAGRSTDTQYF.

CDR3: CASSRDRTDTQYF. In DNA, the CDR3 is TGTGCCAGCAGCAGGGACCGCACAGATACGCAGTATTTT. The J gene is TRBJ2-3, the V gene TRBV7-2, with D possibly called TRBD1 or TRBD2 (5 bases each). This CDR3 contains 13 residues. CDR1 is SGHTA, CDR2 FQGNSA, per germline. Trimming pared 5 bases from V and 1 base from J, leaving 7 bases between.

The rearrangement uses TRBV6-1 and TRBJ2-1; 9 nucleotides line up with TRBD2. The CDR3 runs 15 residues. Germline V gene sequence: CDR1 MNHNS, CDR2 SASEGT. V lost 9 bases and J lost 6; bases outside the gene matches: 12. In DNA, the CDR3 is TGTGCCAGTAGAACAGGGCGGGGGGGCCTCAATGAGCAGTTCTTC. This translates into CASRTGRGGLNEQFF.

This clonotype was seen many times. V and J are TRBV7-9 and TRBJ2-1; tentative D call: TRBD1 (6 bases). This CDR3 is 13 amino acids long. V was cut by 0 bases and J by 10 bases, with 10 bases left in between. Germline V gives CDR1 SEHNR, CDR2 FQNEAQ (reference sequence). The CDR3 sequence: CASSLAQGEEQFF. CDR3 DNA: TGTGCCAGCAGCTTAGCACAGGGTGAGGAGCAGTTCTTC.